Shown below are 23 T cell receptor beta chains from a single sample sequenced in a study of response to subunit inactivated influenza vaccine. Each CDR3 protein gets one entry after TCRdb re-called the RT-PCR reads with MiXCR. The table has 450,000 to 700,000 distinct CDR3 sequences, about 15% seen once. The specimen was PBMCs from blood, collected 11 to 12 days after vaccination. The receptors originated from a man in his fifties who received an inactivated influenza vaccine.

J is TRBJ2-1 and V is TRBV6-5; D could derive from TRBD1 or TRBD2 (6 bases each). Looked up from germline, CDR1 is MNHEY and CDR2 is SVGAGI. This CDR3 is built from 15 residues. The V gene lost 2 bases and the J gene lost 8 bases, with 16 bases spanning the gap. CDR3 nucleotides: TGTGCCAGCAGTTACCTGGAGGGGGGCTCCGATGAGCAGTTCTTC. Protein sequence: CASSYLEGGSDEQFF.

This clonotype came up many times. The rearrangement links TRBV5-1 to TRBJ1-2; possibly TRBD1 for D (5 bases). Per germline, CDR1 SGHRS and CDR2 YFSETQ. Trimming stripped 5 bases from V and 0 bases from J, with 11 bases between. The CDR3 consists of 14 residues. This CDR3 is CASRQGTANYGYTF. The CDR3 DNA follows: TGCGCCAGCAGACAAGGGACGGCTAACTATGGCTACACCTTC.

The chain recombines TRBV7-9 with TRBJ2-3, with TRBD1 matching 9 bases. Per the germline V gene, CDR1 is SEHNR and CDR2 is FQNEAQ (reference sequence). The CDR3 has 15 amino acids. V was clipped by 4 bases and J by 3 bases; unmatched bases: 5. The CDR3 loop reads CASSWTGEPTDTQYF. CDR3 sequence (DNA): TGTGCCAGCAGCTGGACAGGGGAGCCAACAGATACGCAGTATTTT.

The V gene is TRBV6-5, the J gene TRBJ2-5; 9 bases align to TRBD2. Germline V gives CDR1 MNHEY, CDR2 SVGAGI. The CDR3 spans 15 residues. J gave up 3 bases and V 1 base, and 3 bases lay outside the gene matches. This chain's CDR3 is CASSYLREGEETQYF. The CDR3 DNA sequence: TGTGCCAGCAGTTACTTGCGGGAGGGGGAAGAGACCCAGTACTTC.

In its sample, this clonotype was seen a few times. The J gene is TRBJ1-5, the V gene TRBV18; D gene uncertain. Trimming shortened V by 3 bases and J by 0 bases, and 9 bases separated the two germline ends. The CDR3 has 15 amino acids. The V gene's germline CDR1 is KGHSH and CDR2 LQKENI. CDR3 region: CASSPESYSNQPQHF. In DNA, the CDR3 is TGTGCCAGCTCACCTGAGAGTTATAGCAATCAGCCCCAGCATTTT. The full variable domain, completed using reference TRBV18 and TRBJ1-5, is NAGVMQNPRHLVRRRGQEARLRCSPMKGHSHVYWYRQLPEEGLKFMVYLQKENIIDESGMPKERFSAEFPKEGPSILRIQQVVRGDSAAYFCASSPESYSNQPQHFGDGTRLSIL.

This chain joins TRBV5-1 and TRBJ2-1, with TRBD2 identical over 10 bases. The V segment lost 4 bases and the J segment 7 bases; nucleotides outside the gene matches: 8. The V gene's germline CDR1 is SGHRS and CDR2 YFSETQ. The CDR3 is made up of 15 amino acids. CDR3 in DNA: TGCGCCAGCAGCGGAGCGGGGGGGCTCGGAAATGAGCAGTTCTTC. The encoded protein is CASSGAGGLGNEQFF. Full variable domain (missing parts from reference TRBV5-1 and TRBJ2-1): KAGVTQTPRYLIKTRGQQVTLSCSPISGHRSVSWYQQTPGQGLQFLFEYFSETQRNKGNFPGRFSGRQFSNSRSEMNVSTLELGDSALYLCASSGAGGLGNEQFFGPGTRLTVL.

The V and J genes are TRBV7-9 and TRBJ2-1, with D unclear. V was shortened by 5 bases and J by 7 bases, with 9 bases between the two germline ends. Germline V gene sequence: CDR1 SEHNR, CDR2 FQNEAQ (reference sequence). This CDR3 spans 12 amino acids. The CDR3 here is CASSPGQNEQFF. The CDR3 DNA reads TGTGCCAGCAGCCCAGGTCAGAATGAGCAGTTCTTC.

This clonotype was counted ten times or more. The chain has TRBV7-2 and TRBJ2-3; D gene ambiguous. CDR3 size: 17 residues. Trimming took 1 base from V and 5 from J, leaving 19 bases between them. Germline V gene data show CDR1 as SGHTA and CDR2 as FQGNSA. This chain's CDR3 is CASSLGSVYSLGDTQYF. CDR3 sequence (DNA): TGTGCCAGCAGCTTAGGGTCAGTGTATAGTTTAGGAGATACGCAGTATTTT. The whole variable domain, filled in from reference TRBV7-2 and TRBJ2-3, reads GAGVSQSPSNKVTEKGKDVELRCDPISGHTALYWYRQSLGQGLEFLIYFQGNSAPDKSGLPSDRFSAERTGGSVSTLTIQRTQQEDSAVYLCASSLGSVYSLGDTQYFGPGTRLTVL.

This clonotype was recorded a few times. The chain combines TRBV29-1 with TRBJ1-1; perhaps TRBD1 as D (6 bases). This CDR3 contains 13 residues. Per the germline V gene, CDR1 is SQVTM and CDR2 is ANQGSEA. Trimming removed 4 bases from V and 5 bases from J, with 14 bases in between. The CDR3: CSVVFHRDTEAFF. The CDR3 DNA is TGCAGCGTTGTGTTCCACAGGGATACTGAAGCTTTCTTT.

The CDR3, as DNA: TGCAGTGCTCAACTAATGGACAGAGCCTACGAGCAGTACTTC. Protein: CSAQLMDRAYEQYF. This rearrangement joins TRBV20-1 to TRBJ2-7, with a tentative D call TRBD1 (6 bases). Germline values: CDR1 DFQATT, CDR2 SNEGSKA (reference sequence). The V and J ends lost 5 bases and 2 bases respectively, with 16 bases between them. This CDR3 has 14 amino acids.

The rearrangement joins TRBV19 to TRBJ2-3, with 9 positions matching TRBD2. V trimming: 3 bases; J trimming: 6 bases; junction bases outside the gene matches: 7. This CDR3 has 15 residues. Germline assignment: CDR1 LNHDA and CDR2 SQIVND (reference sequence). The CDR3 nucleotides are TGTGCCAGTAGTATTAGGCGGGGGGGAGCGGATACGCAGTATTTT. This codes for CASSIRRGGADTQYF.

The chain links TRBV5-4 to TRBJ2-3; D is perhaps TRBD2 (5 bases). With 4 bases removed from V and 0 bases from J, the gap between germline ends came to 12 bases. CDR1 is SGHNT and CDR2 is YYREEE in the germline V gene (reference sequence). The CDR3 is made up of 15 amino acids. Here the CDR3 DNA reads TGTGCCAGCAGCCCGGAGGCAGCTAGCACAGATACGCAGTATTTT. The encoded protein is CASSPEAASTDTQYF. Full variable domain (missing parts from reference TRBV5-4 and TRBJ2-3): ETGVTQSPTHLIKTRGQQVTLRCSSQSGHNTVSWYQQALGQGPQFIFQYYREEENGRGNFPPRFSGLQFPNYSSELNVNALELDDSALYLCASSPEAASTDTQYFGPGTRLTVL.

This clonotype has ten or more counts. This rearrangement joins TRBV29-1 to TRBJ2-4, with TRBD1 matching 9 bases. Germline trimming cut 5 bases from V and 6 bases from J; bases unmatched to any gene: 5. The CDR3 extends over 13 amino acids. CDR1 is SQVTM, CDR2 ANQGSEA, per germline. The CDR3 reads CSVKTDRGNIQYF. CDR3 nucleotides: TGCAGCGTTAAAACGGACAGGGGAAACATTCAGTACTTC.

At least ten counts were recorded for this clonotype. The chain joins TRBV5-5 to TRBJ1-1; the D gene is possibly TRBD1 (5 bases). In germline, CDR1 is SGHKS, CDR2 YYEKEE (reference sequence). The V and J ends lost 0 bases and 4 bases respectively, with 13 bases between them. The CDR3 covers 15 residues. CDR3 loop: CASSLARVGSTEAFF. For the CDR3, the DNA is TGTGCCAGCAGCTTGGCCAGGGTGGGTTCCACTGAAGCTTTCTTT. The variable domain in full, with the rest retrieved from reference TRBV5-5 and TRBJ1-1, is DAGVTQSPTHLIKTRGQQVTLRCSPISGHKSVSWYQQVLGQGPQFIFQYYEKEERGRGNFPDRFSARQFPNYSSELNVNALLLGDSALYLCASSLARVGSTEAFFGQGTRLTVV.

This clonotype was seen a handful of times. V and J are TRBV4-3 and TRBJ2-7; the D is unclear. The germline V gene has CDR1 LGHNA and CDR2 YSLEER. Between the trimmed V and J ends, which lost 1 base and 1 base, there was a span of 5 bases. The CDR3 consists of 13 residues. The CDR3 sequence: CASSQVASYEQYF. The DNA of the CDR3 is TGCGCCAGCAGCCAAGTGGCGTCCTACGAGCAGTACTTC.

The rearrangement uses TRBV28 and TRBJ2-3; 10 bases agree with TRBD2. The CDR3 runs 16 residues. Germline CDR1 reads MDHEN; CDR2 reads SYDVKM. With V trimmed by 6 bases and J by 0 bases, 6 bases remained unmatched. As DNA, the CDR3 is TGTGCCAGCAGCCCAGGACTAGCGGTTAGCACAGATACGCAGTATTTT. The encoded protein is CASSPGLAVSTDTQYF.

This chain uses TRBV20-1 with TRBJ2-1; 7 bases are shared with TRBD2. Germline V gene sequence: CDR1 DFQATT, CDR2 SNEGSKA (reference sequence). This CDR3 region has 13 residues. The V and J ends lost 1 base and 6 bases, in that order; junction bases with no gene match: 3. The CDR3 region has the DNA TGCAGTGCTAGAGCGGGAGGCCTCAATGAGCAGTTCTTC. It codes for CSARAGGLNEQFF.

V and J are TRBV5-1 and TRBJ2-1; D ambiguous. Trimming shortened V by 5 bases and J by 4 bases, and 13 bases separated the two germline ends. The CDR3 covers 14 residues. The V gene's germline CDR1 is SGHRS and CDR2 YFSETQ. The CDR3: CASRSEASYNEQFF. CDR3 in DNA: TGCGCCAGCAGGAGCGAAGCCTCTTACAATGAGCAGTTCTTC.

A few counts support this clonotype. This chain joins TRBV20-1 and TRBJ2-5; D is unresolved. The CDR3 consists of 12 residues. Trimming pared 3 bases from V and 3 bases from J, leaving 8 bases between. The germline V gene encodes CDR1 DFQATT and CDR2 SNEGSKA (reference sequence). In DNA, the CDR3 is TGCAGTGCTAGCCCCCCCGAAGAGACCCAGTACTTC. Translating gives CSASPPEETQYF.

This rearrangement joins TRBV4-3 to TRBJ2-1; 11 bases are a match to TRBD2. The CDR3 has 19 residues. CDR1 and CDR2 (germline): LGHNA, YSLEER. The V gene end was trimmed by 0 bases and the J gene end by 0 bases; junction bases not matched to a gene: 7. This CDR3 is CASSQDLAGGRHSYNEQFF. The CDR3 DNA reads as TGCGCCAGCAGCCAAGACCTAGCGGGGGGCAGACACTCCTACAATGAGCAGTTCTTC.

This clonotype was picked up a small number of times. CDR3 nucleotides: TGTGCCAGCAGTCGACAGGTGTTCGACAATGAGCAGTTCTTC. Protein sequence: CASSRQVFDNEQFF. The chain carries TRBV12-3 or TRBV12-4 and TRBJ2-1; D is perhaps TRBD1 (6 bases). The CDR3 is made up of 14 amino acids. V lost 5 bases and J lost 5, with 13 bases in between.

The chain links TRBV27 to TRBJ2-7; D assignment may be TRBD1 or TRBD2 (5 bases each). CDR3 length equals 17 residues. Trimming removed 6 bases from V and 5 bases from J, with 26 bases in between. The germline V gene has CDR1 MNHEY and CDR2 SMNVEV (reference sequence). CDR3 DNA: TGTGCCAGCAGCTTTCTAGGGACGGTACCTCCTCTCCACGAGCAGTACTTC. Protein product: CASSFLGTVPPLHEQYF.

The J gene is TRBJ2-7, the V gene TRBV5-1; 10 bases are a match to TRBD2. The V segment lost 4 bases and the J segment 5 bases; nucleotides outside the gene matches: 9. Germline CDR1 reads SGHRS; CDR2 reads YFSETQ. The CDR3 extends over 15 amino acids. CDR3 bases: TGCGCCAGCAGCGGCGGACTAGCGGTCTGGGACGAGCAGTACTTC. It specifies CASSGGLAVWDEQYF.